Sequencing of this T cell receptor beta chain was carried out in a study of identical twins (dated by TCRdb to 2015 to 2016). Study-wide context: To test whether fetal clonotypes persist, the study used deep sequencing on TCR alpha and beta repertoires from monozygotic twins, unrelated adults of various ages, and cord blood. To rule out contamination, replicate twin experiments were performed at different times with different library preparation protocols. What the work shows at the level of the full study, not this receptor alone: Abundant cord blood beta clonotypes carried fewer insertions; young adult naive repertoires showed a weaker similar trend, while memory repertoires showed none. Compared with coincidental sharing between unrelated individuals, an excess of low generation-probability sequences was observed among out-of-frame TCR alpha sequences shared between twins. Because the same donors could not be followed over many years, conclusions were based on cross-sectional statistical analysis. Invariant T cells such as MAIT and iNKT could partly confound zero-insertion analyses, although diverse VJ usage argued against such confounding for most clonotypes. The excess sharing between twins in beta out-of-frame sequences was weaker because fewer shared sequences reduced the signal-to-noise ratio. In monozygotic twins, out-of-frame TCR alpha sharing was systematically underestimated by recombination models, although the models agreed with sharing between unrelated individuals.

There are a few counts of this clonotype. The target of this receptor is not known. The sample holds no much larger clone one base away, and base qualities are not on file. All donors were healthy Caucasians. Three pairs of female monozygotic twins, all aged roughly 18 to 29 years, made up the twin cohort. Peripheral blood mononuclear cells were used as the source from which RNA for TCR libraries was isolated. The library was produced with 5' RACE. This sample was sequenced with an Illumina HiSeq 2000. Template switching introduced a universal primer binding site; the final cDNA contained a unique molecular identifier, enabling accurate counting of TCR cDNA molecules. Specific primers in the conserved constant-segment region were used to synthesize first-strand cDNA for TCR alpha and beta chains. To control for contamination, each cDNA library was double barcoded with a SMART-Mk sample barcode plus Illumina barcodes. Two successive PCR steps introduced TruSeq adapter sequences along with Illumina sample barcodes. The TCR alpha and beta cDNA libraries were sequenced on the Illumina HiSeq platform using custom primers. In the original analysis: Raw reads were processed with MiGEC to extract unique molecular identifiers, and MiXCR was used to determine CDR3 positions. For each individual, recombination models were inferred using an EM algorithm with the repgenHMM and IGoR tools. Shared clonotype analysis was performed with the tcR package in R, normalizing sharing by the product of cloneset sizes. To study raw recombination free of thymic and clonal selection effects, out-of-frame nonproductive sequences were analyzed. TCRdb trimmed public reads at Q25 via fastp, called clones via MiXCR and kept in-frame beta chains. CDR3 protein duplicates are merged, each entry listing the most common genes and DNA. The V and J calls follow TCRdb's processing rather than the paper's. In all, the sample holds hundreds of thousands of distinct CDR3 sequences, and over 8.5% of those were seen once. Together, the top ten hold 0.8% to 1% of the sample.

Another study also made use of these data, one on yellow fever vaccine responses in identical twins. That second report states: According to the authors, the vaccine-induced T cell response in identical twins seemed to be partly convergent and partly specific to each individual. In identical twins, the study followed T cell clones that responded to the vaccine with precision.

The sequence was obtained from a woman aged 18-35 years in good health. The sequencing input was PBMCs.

The CDR3 here reads CASSLGDREMSEQYF. The nucleotides read TGTGCCAGCAGCTTAGGGGACAGGGAGATGAGCGAGCAGTACTTC. The chain couples TRBV7-9 to TRBJ2-7; 9 of the junction bases match TRBD1. CDR1 and CDR2, per the germline V gene (reference sequence), are SEHNR and FQNEAQ. There are 15 amino acids in the CDR3, from cysteine to phenylalanine inclusive. CDR3 DNA only is kept here, 45 bases in frame from base 1. After removal of 1 base from V and 6 bases from J, the junction retains 7 bases not matched to a gene.